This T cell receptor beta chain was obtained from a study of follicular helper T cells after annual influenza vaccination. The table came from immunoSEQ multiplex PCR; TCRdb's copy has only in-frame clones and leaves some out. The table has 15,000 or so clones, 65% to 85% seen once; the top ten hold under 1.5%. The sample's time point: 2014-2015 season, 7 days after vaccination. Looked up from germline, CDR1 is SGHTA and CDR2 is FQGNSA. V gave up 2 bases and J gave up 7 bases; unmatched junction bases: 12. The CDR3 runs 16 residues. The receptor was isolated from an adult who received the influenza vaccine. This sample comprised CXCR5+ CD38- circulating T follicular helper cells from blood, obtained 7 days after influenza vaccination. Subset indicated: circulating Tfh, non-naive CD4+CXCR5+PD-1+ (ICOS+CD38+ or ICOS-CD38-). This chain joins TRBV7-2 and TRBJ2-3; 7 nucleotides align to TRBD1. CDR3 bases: TGTGCCAGCAGCTTAAAAGGGGGACCGACAGGGAATACGCAGTATTTT. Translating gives CASSLKGGPTGNTQYF.